Detailed here is one T cell receptor (beta chain). Its antigen remains unknown. TCRdb's table, derived via immunoSEQ multiplex PCR, lists solely in-frame clones and lacks some. The sample lists approximately 2.4 million clones, 90% to 97% occurring once. This specimen comes from a study of shared clonotypes between healthy human individuals. Findings and limits, study-wide: Estimated clonotype richness was generally higher in naive than memory subsets.

This CDR3 is built from 16 residues. Germline-derived CDR1 and CDR2 are GTSNPN and SVGIG (reference sequence). Trimming pared 4 bases from V and 0 bases from J, leaving 13 bases between. The sequencing sample was made of naive CD4+ T cells sorted from blood. Subset defined: CD45RA+ positively selected. The TCR originated in a young man in good health. The chain links TRBV30 to TRBJ1-6; D is undetermined. CDR3 bases: TGTGCCTGGAACGGCCACCGAAGCTCCTATAATTCACCCCTCCACTTT. This gives the protein CAWNGHRSSYNSPLHF.